This is a list of T cell receptor beta chains from one sample in a study of neurological immune-mediated disorders. TCRdb re-called the 5' RACE reads with MiXCR, one entry per CDR3 protein. In the table there are some 30,000 distinct CDR3 sequences, around 17% of which are singletons. Sequencing was performed on CD4+ T cells from blood. The receptors derive from a female donor with HTLV-1-associated myelopathy (HAM/TSP). Both conserved end residues are part of each CDR3. A D gene is named only where the DNA matches it firmly. For some rows the clone size is stated as once, few or many, or as a class when expanded; others skip it.

TRBV5-1	many	TRBD2	TRBJ2-1	TGCGCCAGCAGCTTGGATACGGGACTAGCGGGGAATGAGCAGTTCTTC	CASSLDTGLAGNEQFF
TRBV12-5	many	TRBD1	TRBJ2-3	TGTGCTAGTGGTTGGGACAGCTCGGGAGATACGCAGTATTTT	CASGWDSSGDTQYF
TRBV7-2	many	TRBD2	TRBJ2-1	TGTGCCAGCAGCTTAGGGGGGGGGACCTACAATGAGCAGTTCTTC	CASSLGGGTYNEQFF
TRBV5-8	many	TRBD1	TRBJ1-6	TGTGCCAGCAGCCCAGGGACAGGGAGTACCAATAATTCACCCCTCCACTTT	CASSPGTGSTNNSPLHF
TRBV5-4	many	-	TRBJ2-3	TGTGCCAGCAGCTCTCGGACAGCTAGCACAGATACGCAGTATTTT	CASSSRTASTDTQYF
TRBV20-1	many	-	TRBJ2-7	TGCAGTGCTAGACCGAGGGGGGACGGCTACGAGCAGTACTTC	CSARPRGDGYEQYF
TRBV25-1	medium-sized	TRBD1	TRBJ2-5	TGTGCCAGCAAGGACAGGGCAGGAGAGACCCAGTACTTC	CASKDRAGETQYF
TRBV5-1	many	-	TRBJ2-2	TGCGCCAGCAGCCCCCCGGGACATGCGAACACCGGGGAGCTGTTTTTT	CASSPPGHANTGELFF
TRBV3-1	many	TRBD2	TRBJ2-2	TGTGCCAGCAGCCCCCGCGGACTAGCGGGGAACACCGGGGAGCTGTTTTTT	CASSPRGLAGNTGELFF
TRBV4-2	many	-	TRBJ2-5	TGTGCCAGCAGCCAAGGTGGCAGCCAAGAGACCCAGTACTTC	CASSQGGSQETQYF
TRBV5-1	many	TRBD1	TRBJ1-1	TGCGCCAGCAGCTTGCCGTACAGGGGCCGCAACACTGAAGCTTTCTTT	CASSLPYRGRNTEAFF
TRBV7-2	many	TRBD2	TRBJ2-7	TGTGCCAGCAGCTCAAGGACTAGCGGGGGTCTCCACGAGCAGTACTTC	CASSSRTSGGLHEQYF
TRBV20-1	many	-	TRBJ2-7	TGCAGTGTTGGAGGACTGCGTGGCGACGAGCAGTACTTC	CSVGGLRGDEQYF
TRBV30	-	TRBD1	TRBJ1-6	TGTGCCTGGAGTGACCCTCGTCCAGGGGGGAGGATGGGTTCACCCCTCCACTTT	CAWSDPRPGGRMGSPLHF
TRBV12-3/TRBV12-4	many	-	TRBJ2-3	TGTGCCAGCAGCTTCAAACGAGATACGCAGTATTTT	CASSFKRDTQYF
TRBV12-3/TRBV12-4	many	-	TRBJ2-2	TGTGCCGCTAGAACTATAGGGATGAACACCGGGGAGCTGTTTTTT	CAARTIGMNTGELFF
TRBV29-1	-	-	TRBJ2-2	TGCAGCGTGGGACGACCCGGGGAGCTGTTTTTT	CSVGRPGELFF
TRBV7-9	many	TRBD1	TRBJ1-4	TGTGCCAGCAGCTTAGAGGCCGGGGGACAGGTTAATCAACTGTTTTTT	CASSLEAGGQVNQLFF
TRBV6-5	many	TRBD2	TRBJ2-3	TGTGCCAGCAGTTACTCGATAGGGGGGACTAGCGGGGGGAGGACAGATACGCAGTATTTT	CASSYSIGGTSGGRTDTQYF
TRBV12-3/TRBV12-4	many	-	TRBJ2-1	TGTGCCAGCAGTTTCGGTGGGGACGGGGCCAATGAGCAGTTCTTC	CASSFGGDGANEQFF
TRBV28	many	-	TRBJ2-7	TGTGCCAGCAGTGGGGATAGCTCCTACGAGCAGTACTTC	CASSGDSSYEQYF
TRBV7-8	many	TRBD1	TRBJ2-2	TGTGCCAGCAGCTCAAGCAACAGGGGGCTCGCCGGGGAGCTGTTTTTT	CASSSSNRGLAGELFF
TRBV14	many	TRBD2	TRBJ2-7	TGTGCCAGCAGCCGGGGACTAGCGGTTTCCTACGAGCAGTACTTC	CASSRGLAVSYEQYF
TRBV7-8	many	-	TRBJ1-6	TGTGCCAGCAGCCTCCGGACTGGGGGTGATTCACCCCTCCACTTT	CASSLRTGGDSPLHF
TRBV20-1	medium-sized	-	TRBJ1-1	TGCAGTGCTAGACCGGACCCGAACACTGAAGCTTTCTTT	CSARPDPNTEAFF
TRBV5-1	medium-sized	TRBD2	TRBJ2-1	TGCGCCAGTCGGGTCGGGAGCGGGGATAGTTACAATGAGCAGTTCTTC	CASRVGSGDSYNEQFF
TRBV27	-	-	TRBJ2-5	TGTGCCAGCAGTTCTGGGACGGCTAAAGAGACCCAGTACTTC	CASSSGTAKETQYF
TRBV18	many	TRBD2	TRBJ2-1	TGTGCCAGCTCACCAGAACTAGCGGTTAATGAGCAGTTCTTC	CASSPELAVNEQFF
TRBV18	many	-	TRBJ2-2	TGTGCCAGCTCACGTCTGTCAGGGACCGGGGAGCTGTTTTTT	CASSRLSGTGELFF
TRBV5-1	many	-	TRBJ2-7	TGCGCCAGCAGCCCGGATATTTCGTCGTTTTACGAGCAGTACTTC	CASSPDISSFYEQYF
TRBV10-3	many	-	TRBJ2-7	TGTGCCATCAGTGATAGCCAGTCCTACGAGCAGTACTTC	CAISDSQSYEQYF